This TCR beta chain came from a study of OX40 agonist ivuxolimab in advanced cancers. The overall study: It was permissible to have had prior anti-PD-1, anti-PD-L1 or anti-CTLA-4 therapy, and around 40% had some.

Sequencing was performed with immunoSEQ multiplex PCR; in TCRdb, only in-frame clones are kept and a portion is missing. The data hold 43,000 or so clones, with around 87% observed a single time. CDR3 length: 18 amino acids. Trimming took 5 bases from V and 5 from J, leaving 28 bases between them. Germline lookup yields CDR1 SGHTA and CDR2 FQGTGA. The genes are TRBV7-3 and TRBJ2-7; a weak D match, TRBD2 (6 bases). This TCR was sampled from an adult with an advanced solid tumor such as melanoma, head and neck, liver or kidney cancer. The specimen comprised CD4+ or CD8+ T cells sorted from blood, sampled in a trial of the OX40 agonist ivuxolimab. The CDR3 coding sequence is TGTGCCAGCAGCGCCGAGACCGGTCGCGGGGAGTCAGGAAACGAGCAGTACTTC. Its translation: CASSAETGRGESGNEQYF.